This TCR beta chain is from a study of OX40 agonist ivuxolimab in advanced cancers. Study at large: Two cutaneous melanoma patients and one hepatocellular carcinoma patient, three in all, had partial responses. The study's findings and limits: Compared with others, partial responders at 0.1-3.0 mg/kg displayed clonal expansion among the lowest.

Data came from immunoSEQ multiplex PCR; TCRdb stores just in-frame clones and leaves some out. The data hold tens of thousands of clones, with around four fifths observed a single time. In its sample, this clone was seen a few times. Its matching antigen is unknown. Germline V lookup: CDR1 SGHNT, CDR2 YYREEE (reference sequence). CDR3 length: 13 residues. V lost 2 bases and J 4 bases, leaving 6 bases between the germline ends. The sequence was obtained from an adult with an advanced solid tumor such as melanoma, head and neck, liver or kidney cancer. This specimen was CD4+ or CD8+ T cells sorted from blood, taken in a trial of the OX40 agonist ivuxolimab. The genes are TRBV5-4 and TRBJ2-2, with D possibly being TRBD1 (5 bases). CDR3 protein: CASSLGVTGELFF. The CDR3 DNA follows: TGTGCCAGCAGCTTAGGGGTCACCGGGGAGCTGTTTTTT.